One sample yielded the 27 T cell receptor beta chains listed below, sequenced in a study of immune evolution from preneoplasia to lung adenocarcinoma. TCRdb keeps only in-frame clones here, not all; method: immunoSEQ multiplex PCR. The table records about 5,600 clones, about 73% of them present only once. Sequencing was done on a sample of FFPE lung adenocarcinoma in situ tissue. Receptors originate from a person aged 55-79 years with lung adenocarcinoma.

The chain has TRBV7-3 and TRBJ2-2; possibly TRBD1 or TRBD2 for D (5 bases each). V gave up 5 bases and J gave up 6 bases, with 19 bases separating them. The CDR3 is made up of 16 amino acids. Germline V gives CDR1 SGHTA, CDR2 FQGTGA. CDR3 sequence: CASSPRGVGDPGELFF. Here the CDR3 DNA reads TGTGCCAGCAGCCCCAGAGGGGTAGGGGACCCCGGGGAGCTGTTTTTT.

This clone was observed a handful of times. The chain uses TRBV9 and TRBJ2-1, with D possibly being TRBD2 (6 bases). V was clipped by 6 bases and J by 8 bases, with 18 bases between them. The CDR3 length is 14 residues. CDR1 and CDR2 from the germline V gene are SGDLS and YYNGEE. This CDR3 is CASNPWGGPDEQFF. CDR3 DNA: TGTGCCAGCAACCCGTGGGGAGGCCCCGATGAGCAGTTCTTC.

V gene TRBV6-5 combines with J gene TRBJ2-1, with 9 bases fitting TRBD2. With 1 base clipped from V and 7 bases from J, the junction kept 5 bases outside the gene matches. CDR1 and CDR2 (germline): MNHEY, SVGAGI. The CDR3 has 15 amino acids. This chain's CDR3 is CASSYFAGGMNEQFF. In DNA form, the CDR3 reads TGTGCCAGCAGTTACTTCGCGGGGGGGATGAATGAGCAGTTCTTC.

The chain links TRBV4-3 to TRBJ2-5; D is perhaps TRBD2 (7 bases). The length of the CDR3 is 16 residues. V lost 1 base and J lost 5, with 17 bases in between. Germline assignment: CDR1 LGHNA and CDR2 YSLEER. CDR3 DNA: TGCGCCAGCAGCCAAGTGAATGCGGGGGCCGGGGAGACCCAGTACTTC. Translating gives CASSQVNAGAGETQYF.

The chain uses TRBV7-2 and TRBJ2-5, with D possibly called TRBD1 or TRBD2 (5 bases each). CDR3 length: 14 residues. The germline CDR1 and CDR2 sequences are SGHTA and FQGNSA. Trimming stripped 5 bases from V and 0 bases from J, with 10 bases between. Here the CDR3 reads CASSGSGHQETQYF. The DNA for the CDR3 is TGTGCCAGCAGCGGCTCGGGACACCAAGAGACCCAGTACTTC.

The chain combines TRBV28 with TRBJ2-7; 7 nucleotides match TRBD2. The germline CDR1 and CDR2 sequences are MDHEN and SYDVKM. This CDR3 comprises 13 residues. V lost 6 bases, J lost 2 bases, and 4 bases stayed unmatched. The CDR3 DNA reads TGTGCCAGCAGCGCAGCGGGACCCTACGAGCAGTACTTC. Protein: CASSAAGPYEQYF. The full variable domain, with the rest looked up from reference TRBV28 and TRBJ2-7, is DVKVTQSSRYLVKRTGEKVFLECVQDMDHENMFWYRQDPGLGLRLIYFSYDVKMKEKGDIPEGYSVSREKKERFSLILESASTNQTSMYLCASSAAGPYEQYFGPGTRLTVT.

The V call is TRBV14, the J call TRBJ2-1, with TRBD1 as a possible D gene (6 bases). Trimming cost V 4 bases and J 4 bases, with 17 bases left between them. The germline gives CDR1 SGHDN, CDR2 FVKESK. This CDR3 is built from 16 residues. Here the CDR3 reads CASSPLGADSYNEQFF. In DNA, the CDR3 is TGTGCCAGCAGCCCCCTGGGGGCTGACAGTTACAATGAGCAGTTCTTC.

The chain combines TRBV13 with TRBJ2-3, with 7 nucleotides matching TRBD2. Unmatched junction bases numbered 6, after V lost 5 bases and J lost 1 base. Germline assignment: CDR1 PRHDT and CDR2 FYEKMQ (reference sequence). This CDR3 comprises 15 residues. The CDR3 coding sequence is TGTGCCAGCAGCACACGGGGGGTGGGCACAGATACGCAGTATTTT. This sequence encodes CASSTRGVGTDTQYF.

The chain employs TRBV27 and TRBJ2-6; no firm D call. Trimming stripped 0 bases from V and 1 base from J, with 4 bases between. Germline values: CDR1 MNHEY, CDR2 SMNVEV (reference sequence). The CDR3 extends over 15 amino acids. CDR3 residues: CASSLSLSGANVLTF. The CDR3 DNA follows: TGTGCCAGCAGTTTATCCCTTTCTGGGGCCAACGTCCTGACTTTC.

The chain recombines TRBV2 with TRBJ2-5; D may be TRBD2 (6 bases). This CDR3 comprises 14 residues. Germline assignment: CDR1 SNHLY and CDR2 FYNNEI. Trimming took off 5 bases at V and 7 bases at J, with 17 bases between the two ends. CDR3 region: CASSFHRLEVTQYF. CDR3 in DNA: TGTGCCAGCAGTTTTCACAGACTAGAAGTGACCCAGTACTTC.

The rearrangement uses TRBV2 and TRBJ1-1; D is unclear. The CDR3 contains 13 residues. The V end lost 7 bases, the J end lost 2 bases, and 11 bases lay between the germline ends. The germline V gene has CDR1 SNHLY and CDR2 FYNNEI. CDR3 amino acids: CASTVAANTEAFF. The CDR3 coding sequence is TGTGCCAGCACTGTCGCGGCAAACACTGAAGCTTTCTTT.

The gene calls are TRBV4-2 and TRBJ2-5; 12 positions agree with TRBD2. This CDR3 region has 15 residues. Trimming cost V 4 bases and J 2 bases; bases outside gene matches: 2. The germline V gene encodes CDR1 LGHNA and CDR2 YNFKEQ. Here the CDR3 DNA reads TGTGCCAGCAGCCCTAGCGGGGGGGATCAAGAGACCCAGTACTTC. This translates into CASSPSGGDQETQYF.

The J gene is TRBJ1-4, the V gene TRBV5-4, with 8 positions matching TRBD1. Looked up from germline, CDR1 is SGHNT and CDR2 is YYREEE (reference sequence). The CDR3 is 17 residues long. With V trimmed by 4 bases and J by 5 bases, 13 bases remained unmatched. In DNA form, the CDR3 reads TGTGCCAGCAGCCCGGCGGCCCCCAGGGGGCGGAATGAAAAACTGTTTTTT. Protein product: CASSPAAPRGRNEKLFF.

The V call is TRBV5-6, the J call TRBJ1-1, with 8 bases lining up with TRBD1. Germline values: CDR1 SGHDT, CDR2 YYEEEE. Unmatched junction bases numbered 14, after V lost 1 base and J lost 0 bases. The CDR3 covers 19 residues. This CDR3 reads CASSLSDGQGLSLNTEAFF. CDR3 in DNA: TGTGCCAGCAGCTTGAGTGATGGACAGGGTTTATCCTTGAACACTGAAGCTTTCTTT.

The chain is built from TRBV9 and TRBJ2-3, with 7 bases that match TRBD2. In germline, CDR1 is SGDLS, CDR2 YYNGEE. Trimming took 0 bases from V and 5 from J; bases not matched to a gene: 15. The CDR3 is 18 residues long. The CDR3 here is CASSVDVPSGFTLDTQYF. CDR3 nucleotides: TGTGCCAGCAGCGTAGATGTACCTAGCGGCTTTACTTTAGATACGCAGTATTTT.

Only a few counts were recorded for this clone. The chain recombines TRBV5-1 with TRBJ2-1, with TRBD2 identical over 9 bases. The germline V gene has CDR1 SGHRS and CDR2 YFSETQ. The CDR3 totals 16 residues. The V and J ends lost 0 bases and 6 bases, in that order; junction bases with no gene match: 7. CDR3 protein: CASSLATLAGPNEQFF. The DNA of the CDR3 is TGCGCCAGCAGCTTGGCCACGCTAGCGGGGCCCAATGAGCAGTTCTTC.

The chain uses TRBV7-2 and TRBJ2-2, with 9 nucleotides matching TRBD2. Losses at the gene ends were 2 bases for V and 6 bases for J; bases not matched to a gene: 10. CDR3 length equals 17 residues. Germline CDR1 and CDR2: SGHTA and FQGNSA. CDR3 amino acids: CASSLRIAGENAGELFF. The CDR3 coding sequence is TGTGCCAGCAGCTTACGAATAGCGGGGGAAAATGCCGGGGAGCTGTTTTTT.

This clone has only a few counts. The chain employs TRBV7-2 and TRBJ1-1, with D tentatively TRBD1 (6 bases). Per germline, CDR1 SGHTA and CDR2 FQGNSA. CDR3 length: 15 residues. V lost 1 base and J lost 6, with 15 bases in between. In DNA, the CDR3 is TGTGCCAGCAGCTTAGTCGGGGGCCCCAAGGCTGAAGCTTTCTTT. Translated: CASSLVGGPKAEAFF.

This clone was seen a handful of times. V gene TRBV7-9 combines with J gene TRBJ2-3; 10 nucleotides align to TRBD1. The CDR3 extends over 16 amino acids. Germline lookup yields CDR1 SEHNR and CDR2 FQNEAQ (reference sequence). Trimming removed 3 bases from V and 1 base from J; junction bases left unmatched: 4. The CDR3 spells CASSFPTGGGTDTQYF. The DNA of the CDR3 is TGTGCCAGCAGCTTCCCGACAGGGGGCGGCACAGATACGCAGTATTTT.

V usage is TRBV5-6 and J usage is TRBJ1-6, with D hard to call. Germline V gene sequence: CDR1 SGHDT, CDR2 YYEEEE. The V end lost 1 base, the J end lost 2 bases, and 13 bases lay between the germline ends. The CDR3 runs 17 residues. As DNA, the CDR3 is TGTGCCAGCAGCTTGTTGGGCAGCCAAACCTATAATTCACCCCTCCACTTT. Its translation is CASSLLGSQTYNSPLHF.

This rearrangement joins TRBV30 to TRBJ2-7, with 10 bases identical to TRBD1. CDR3 length: 14 amino acids. The junction had 7 bases not matched to a gene; V was cut back by 3 bases and J by 5 bases. Germline V lookup: CDR1 GTSNPN, CDR2 SVGIG (reference sequence). This CDR3 reads CAWRGTGARDEQYF. The CDR3 coding sequence is TGTGCCTGGAGGGGGACAGGGGCGAGGGACGAGCAGTACTTC. Combining the CDR3 with reference TRBV30 and TRBJ2-7 gives the whole variable domain SQTIHQWPATLVQPVGSPLSLECTVEGTSNPNLYWYRQAAGRGLQLLFYSVGIGQISSEVPQNLSASRPQDRQFILSSKKLLLSDSGFYLCAWRGTGARDEQYFGPGTRLTVT.

The count of this clone is one. The V gene is TRBV14, the J gene TRBJ1-1; D call uncertain. Germline values: CDR1 SGHDN, CDR2 FVKESK. Trimming removed 5 bases from V and 0 bases from J, with 7 bases in between. The length of the CDR3 is 13 residues. The CDR3 loop reads CASSFGMNTEAFF. Written as DNA, the CDR3 is TGTGCCAGCAGCTTTGGGATGAACACTGAAGCTTTCTTT.

The chain combines TRBV10-2 with TRBJ1-3; 12 bases map to TRBD1. Germline CDR1 WSHSY, CDR2 SAAADI. The CDR3 consists of 15 residues. J gave up 2 bases and V 8 bases, and 4 bases lay outside the gene matches. The CDR3 DNA follows: TGCGCCAGCGGGGGACAGGGGGCTACTGGAAACACCATATATTTT. Translating it yields CASGGQGATGNTIYF.

This clone appeared a single time. The V gene is TRBV10-3, the J gene TRBJ1-6; no firm D call. The germline V and J ends were trimmed by 6 bases and 3 bases, with 9 bases remaining between them. Germline V gene data show CDR1 as ENHRY and CDR2 as SYGVKD. The CDR3 loop spans 14 amino acids. CDR3 nucleotides: TGTGCCATCAGCTACAATTTCTATAATTCACCCCTCCACTTT. Its translation is CAISYNFYNSPLHF.

This clone counts as large. The V call is TRBV29-1, the J call TRBJ2-6, with a tentative D call TRBD1 (5 bases). V lost 5 bases, J lost 2 bases, and 7 bases lay in between. Per the germline V gene, CDR1 is SQVTM and CDR2 is ANQGSEA. The CDR3 is 13 amino acids. The CDR3 DNA reads TGCAGCGTTCTAGGGGCTGGGGCCAACGTCCTGACTTTC. Protein product: CSVLGAGANVLTF. The full variable domain, its missing parts supplied by reference TRBV29-1 and TRBJ2-6, is SAVISQKPSRDICQRGTSLTIQCQVDSQVTMMFWYRQQPGQSLTLIATANQGSEATYESGFVIDKFPISRPNLTFSTLTVSNMSPEDSSIYLCSVLGAGANVLTFGAGSRLTVL.

The chain is built from TRBV5-1 and TRBJ2-3; 9 nucleotides line up with TRBD1. The germline gives CDR1 SGHRS, CDR2 YFSETQ. After removal of 0 bases from V and 3 bases from J, the junction contained 14 bases not matched to a gene. CDR3 size: 19 residues. The CDR3 region is CASSLDPYGTGGSTDTQYF. CDR3 sequence (DNA): TGCGCCAGCAGCTTGGACCCTTACGGAACAGGGGGCTCGACAGATACGCAGTATTTT.

The chain recombines TRBV27 with TRBJ2-5; 9 nucleotides align to TRBD1. Germline V CDR1 and CDR2: MNHEY, SMNVEV (reference sequence). V lost 2 bases and J lost 1; bases outside the gene matches: 17. CDR3 size: 20 residues. CDR3 in DNA: TGTGCCAGCAGTTTACTATCCCCCGGGACAGGGATTGAGGGCCAAGAGACCCAGTACTTC. This translates into CASSLLSPGTGIEGQETQYF.